This TCR beta chain appears in the sequencing data of a study of cytotoxic CD8 clonotypes in ibrutinib-treated CLL. Study at large: Response samples were taken after a median roughly 12 months of treatment, range 6 to 36.

Germline-derived CDR1 and CDR2 are DFQATT and SNEGSKA (reference sequence). The CDR3 sequence is 11 residues long. Trimming took off 4 bases at V and 5 bases at J, with 8 bases between the two ends. Overall study findings and caveats: Clonality grew at ibrutinib response; at progression, it decreased back toward baseline. With treatment, public clonotypes, which were uncommon, either contracted or remained stable.

Comment on this clone: The target antigen is unknown.

The intended depth for sequencing was 1 in 200,000 to 1 in 1 million T cells. Assay used: immunoSEQ multiplex PCR; TCRdb lists only in-frame clones, some missing. In the table there are approximately 150,000 clones, about 84% of which are singletons. This specimen consisted of PBMCs, obtained after 24 months of ibrutinib treatment. This clonotype was sampled from a human donor with chronic lymphocytic leukemia. This chain joins TRBV20-1 and TRBJ2-5; D is ambiguous. The CDR3 bases are TGCAGTGCTATCCTTAGGGAGACCCAGTACTTC. Residues: CSAILRETQYF.